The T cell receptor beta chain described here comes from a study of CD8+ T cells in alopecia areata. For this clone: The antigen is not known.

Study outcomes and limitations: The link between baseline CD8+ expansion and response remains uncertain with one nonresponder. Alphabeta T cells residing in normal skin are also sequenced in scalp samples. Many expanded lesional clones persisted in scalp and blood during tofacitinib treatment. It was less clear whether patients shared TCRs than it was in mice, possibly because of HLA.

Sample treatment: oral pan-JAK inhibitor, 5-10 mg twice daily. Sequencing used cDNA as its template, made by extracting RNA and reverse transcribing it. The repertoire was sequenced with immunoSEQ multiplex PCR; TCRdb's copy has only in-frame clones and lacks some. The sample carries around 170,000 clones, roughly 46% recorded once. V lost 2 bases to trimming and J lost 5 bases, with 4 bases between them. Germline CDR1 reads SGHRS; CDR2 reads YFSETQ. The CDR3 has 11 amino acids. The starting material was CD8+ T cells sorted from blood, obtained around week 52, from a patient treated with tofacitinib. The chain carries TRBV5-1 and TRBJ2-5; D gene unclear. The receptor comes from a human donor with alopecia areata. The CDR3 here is CASSFDETQYF. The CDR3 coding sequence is TGCGCCAGCAGCTTCGACGAGACCCAGTACTTC.